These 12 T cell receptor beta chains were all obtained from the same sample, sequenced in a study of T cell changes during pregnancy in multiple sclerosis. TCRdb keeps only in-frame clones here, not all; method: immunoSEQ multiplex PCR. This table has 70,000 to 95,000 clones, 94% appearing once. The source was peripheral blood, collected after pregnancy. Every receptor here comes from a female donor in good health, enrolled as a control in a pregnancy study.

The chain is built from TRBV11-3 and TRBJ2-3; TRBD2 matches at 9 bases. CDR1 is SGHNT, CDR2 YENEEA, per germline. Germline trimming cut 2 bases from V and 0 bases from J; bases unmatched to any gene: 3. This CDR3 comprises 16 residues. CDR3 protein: CASSLTLAGSTDTQYF. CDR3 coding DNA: TGTGCCAGCAGCTTAACCCTAGCGGGGAGCACAGATACGCAGTATTTT.

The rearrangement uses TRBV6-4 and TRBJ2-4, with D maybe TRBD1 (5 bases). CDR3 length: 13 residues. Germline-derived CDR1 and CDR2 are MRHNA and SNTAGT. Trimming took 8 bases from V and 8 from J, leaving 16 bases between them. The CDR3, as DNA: TGTGCCAGCCGACCCCAGGGCGGCGACATTCAGTACTTC. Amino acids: CASRPQGGDIQYF.

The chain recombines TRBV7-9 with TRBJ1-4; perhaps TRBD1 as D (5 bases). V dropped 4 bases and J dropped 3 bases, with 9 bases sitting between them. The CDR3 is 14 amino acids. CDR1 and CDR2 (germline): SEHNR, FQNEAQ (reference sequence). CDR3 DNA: TGTGCCAGCAGCTCCCGGGGGGCTAATGAAAAACTGTTTTTT. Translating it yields CASSSRGANEKLFF.

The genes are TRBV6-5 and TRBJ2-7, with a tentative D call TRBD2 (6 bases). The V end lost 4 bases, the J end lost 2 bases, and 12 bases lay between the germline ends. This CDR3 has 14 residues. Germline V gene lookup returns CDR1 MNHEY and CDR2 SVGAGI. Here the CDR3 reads CASSLTPGAYEQYF. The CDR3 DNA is TGTGCCAGCAGTTTGACACCGGGGGCCTACGAGCAGTACTTC.

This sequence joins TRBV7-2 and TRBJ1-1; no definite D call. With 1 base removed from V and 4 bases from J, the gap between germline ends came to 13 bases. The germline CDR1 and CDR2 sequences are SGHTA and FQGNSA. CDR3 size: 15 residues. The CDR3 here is CASSLEVGLGTEAFF. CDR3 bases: TGTGCCAGCAGCTTAGAGGTGGGCTTGGGCACTGAAGCTTTCTTT.

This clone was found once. The CDR3 reads CASSHITGFSVKDTQYF. The CDR3 region has the DNA TGCGCCAGCAGCCACATCACGGGTTTTTCGGTAAAAGATACGCAGTATTTT. V and J are TRBV5-1 and TRBJ2-3; D remains ambiguous. Trimming took off 4 bases at V and 5 bases at J, with 23 bases between the two ends. Germline CDR1 is SGHRS and CDR2 is YFSETQ. This CDR3 region has 17 residues.

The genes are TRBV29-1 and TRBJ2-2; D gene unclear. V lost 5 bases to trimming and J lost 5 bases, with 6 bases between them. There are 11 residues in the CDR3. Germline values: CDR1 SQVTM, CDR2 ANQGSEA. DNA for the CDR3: TGCAGCGTTTCGGTTACCGGGGAGCTGTTTTTT. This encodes CSVSVTGELFF.

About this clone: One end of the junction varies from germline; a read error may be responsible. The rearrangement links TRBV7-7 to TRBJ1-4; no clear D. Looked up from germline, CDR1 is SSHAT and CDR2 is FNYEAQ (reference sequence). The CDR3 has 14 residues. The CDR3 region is CASSLGGTNEKLFF. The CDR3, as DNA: TGTGCTAGCAGCTTGGGAGGAACTAATGAAAAACTGTTTTTT.

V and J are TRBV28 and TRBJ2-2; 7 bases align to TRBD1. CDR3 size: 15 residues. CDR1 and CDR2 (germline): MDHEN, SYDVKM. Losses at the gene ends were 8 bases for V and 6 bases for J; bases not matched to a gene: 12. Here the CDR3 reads CASGSPGTASGELFF. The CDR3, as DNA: TGTGCCAGCGGATCCCCTGGGACAGCGTCCGGGGAGCTGTTTTTT.

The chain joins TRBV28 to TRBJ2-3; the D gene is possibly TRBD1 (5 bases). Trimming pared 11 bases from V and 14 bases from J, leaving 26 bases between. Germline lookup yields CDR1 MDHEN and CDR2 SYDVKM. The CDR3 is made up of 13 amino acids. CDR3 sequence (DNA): TGTGCCGCCCACCACAGGCTCAAGCACCCTCCGTATTTT. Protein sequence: CAAHHRLKHPPYF. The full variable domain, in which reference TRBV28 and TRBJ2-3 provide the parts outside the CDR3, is DVKVTQSSRYLVKRTGEKVFLECVQDMDHENMFWYRQDPGLGLRLIYFSYDVKMKEKGDIPEGYSVSREKKERFSLILESASTNQTSMYLCAAHHRLKHPPYFGPGTRLTVL.

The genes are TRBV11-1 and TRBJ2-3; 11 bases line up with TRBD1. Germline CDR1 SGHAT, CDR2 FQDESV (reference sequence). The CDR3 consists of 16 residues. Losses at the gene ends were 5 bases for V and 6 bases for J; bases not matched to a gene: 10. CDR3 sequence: CASSPRDRGILDTQYF. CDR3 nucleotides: TGTGCCAGCAGCCCGAGGGACAGGGGGATTTTGGATACGCAGTATTTT. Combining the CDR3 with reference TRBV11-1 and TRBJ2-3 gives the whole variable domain EAEVAQSPRYKITEKSQAVAFWCDPISGHATLYWYRQILGQGPELLVQFQDESVVDDSQLPKDRFSAERLKGVDSTLKIQPAELGDSAMYLCASSPRDRGILDTQYFGPGTRLTVL.

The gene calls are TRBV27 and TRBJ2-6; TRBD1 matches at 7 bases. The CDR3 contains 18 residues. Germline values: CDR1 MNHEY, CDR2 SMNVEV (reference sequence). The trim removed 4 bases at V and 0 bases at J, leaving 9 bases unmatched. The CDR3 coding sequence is TGTGCCAGCAGTTGGGGGACAGTACCATTCTCTGGGGCCAACGTCCTGACTTTC. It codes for CASSWGTVPFSGANVLTF.